The 21 T cell receptor beta chains presented below share a single source sample, sequenced in a study of CD8+CD57+ T cells in acquired aplastic anemia. CD8+CD57+ cell expansion had been shown by flow cytometry in patients chosen for sequencing. According to the study, genomic DNA was the template for TCR beta VDJ and CDR3 profiling. Via MiXCR, TCRdb re-called the reads, giving one row per CDR3 protein. The data show around 160,000 distinct CDR3 sequences, with roughly 48% seen just once and 2.5% to 3% held by the top ten. The sequenced material came from sorted CD4+, CD8+, or CD8+CD57+ T cells (not recorded which) from PBMCs. Receptors originate from a human donor with aplastic anemia.

For this clonotype: Just one base apart from a much larger clone, this may be a read error. The chain couples TRBV12-3 or TRBV12-4 to TRBJ2-2; a possible D gene is TRBD2 (6 bases). The CDR3 has 14 residues. The CDR3 here is CASSLGARTGGLFF. The CDR3, as DNA: TGTGCCAGCAGTTTAGGCGCCAGAACCGGGGGGCTGTTTTTT.

The table lists this clonotype with a count of one. The chain has TRBV11-1 and TRBJ2-3; D is ambiguous. Germline CDR1 SGHAT, CDR2 FQDESV (reference sequence). CDR3 size: 15 residues. The V gene lost 2 bases and the J gene lost 2 bases, with 11 bases spanning the gap. The CDR3 coding sequence is TGTGCCAGCAGCTTAAACTACGGAAACACAGATACGCAGTATTTT. Translated, it gives CASSLNYGNTDTQYF.

The chain employs TRBV20-1 and TRBJ2-7, with TRBD1 matching over 8 bases. The CDR3 consists of 15 residues. Germline V lookup: CDR1 DFQATT, CDR2 SNEGSKA (reference sequence). Trimming cost V 6 bases and J 7 bases; bases outside gene matches: 17. CDR3: CSALAKDRASWEQYF. The CDR3 DNA reads as TGCAGTGCCCTCGCCAAGGACAGGGCTTCGTGGGAGCAGTACTTC.

In this sample, this clonotype turned up many times. At one boundary the junction diverges from the germline segment, which might be a read error. The chain combines TRBV7-7 with TRBJ2-1, with TRBD2 matching 14 bases. CDR1 and CDR2 (germline): SSHAT, FNYEAQ (reference sequence). The CDR3 extends over 16 amino acids. CDR3 loop: CASSPPGTSGSYEQFF. CDR3 coding DNA: TGTGCTAGCAGCCCCCCGGGGACTAGCGGGAGTTATGAGCAGTTCTTC.

In this sample, this clonotype turned up many times. The rearrangement uses TRBV6-1 and TRBJ1-1; 9 positions agree with TRBD1. This CDR3 region has 14 residues. With V trimmed by 7 bases and J by 11 bases, 14 bases remained unmatched. In germline, CDR1 is MNHNS, CDR2 SASEGT. The CDR3 DNA sequence: TGTGCCAGCACCTTTAAGACAGGGGGGATCGGCGCTTTCTTT. It codes for CASTFKTGGIGAFF.

A note on this clonotype: Relative to the germline gene, one junction end is altered; a read error may explain this. The chain combines TRBV19 with TRBJ2-7, with 11 bases aligning to TRBD2. There are 14 residues in the CDR3. Germline V lookup: CDR1 LNHDA, CDR2 SQIVND (reference sequence). Here the CDR3 reads CASSIAGGPYEQYF. CDR3 nucleotides: TGTGCCAGTAGCATAGCGGGGGGGCCCTACGAGCAGTACTTC.

There are a few counts of this clonotype. The chain carries TRBV29-1 and TRBJ2-7, with D unclear. This CDR3 contains 16 residues. Trimming took 0 bases from V and 1 from J, leaving 16 bases between them. Germline V gene data show CDR1 as SQVTM and CDR2 as ANQGSEA. In DNA, the CDR3 is TGCAGCGTTGAAGAGGGCGGACGGGCAAAGTCCTACGAGCAGTACTTC. Its protein product is CSVEEGGRAKSYEQYF.

This clonotype was counted ten times or more. The rearrangement links TRBV24-1 to TRBJ1-2; D not resolved. The CDR3 extends over 15 amino acids. V was trimmed by 4 bases and J by 1 base, leaving 12 bases between them. Germline CDR1 is KGHDR and CDR2 is SFDVKD. CDR3 nucleotides: TGTGCCACCAGTGACCCCAGGACGGGTAACTATGGCTACACCTTC. Encoded protein: CATSDPRTGNYGYTF.

The V call is TRBV20-1, the J call TRBJ1-2; 8 bases are shared with TRBD1. The germline gives CDR1 DFQATT, CDR2 SNEGSKA (reference sequence). The CDR3 runs to 13 residues. The J segment lost 8 bases and the V segment lost 6 bases, leaving 11 bases of the junction unmatched. The CDR3 DNA is TGCAGTGCAGCGGCAGGACAGGGCTGGGGCTACACCTTC. This sequence encodes CSAAAGQGWGYTF.

The J gene is TRBJ2-6, the V gene TRBV29-1; the match to TRBD1 covers 7 bases. The CDR3 covers 14 residues. From germline, CDR1 is SQVTM and CDR2 ANQGSEA. V lost 6 bases, J lost 0 bases, and 2 bases stayed unmatched. The CDR3 sequence is CSVGQSSGANVLTF. CDR3 sequence (DNA): TGCAGCGTGGGACAGAGCTCTGGGGCCAACGTCCTGACTTTC.

There are a few counts of this clonotype. The chain has TRBV2 and TRBJ2-3, with 8 positions matching TRBD2. This CDR3 has 16 amino acids. The V gene's germline CDR1 is SNHLY and CDR2 FYNNEI. Unmatched junction bases numbered 12, after V lost 5 bases and J lost 5 bases. Written as DNA, the CDR3 is TGTGCCAGCAGTAGTCCGGGACTAGAGTTGGTAGATACGCAGTATTTT. This gives the protein CASSSPGLELVDTQYF.

This rearrangement joins TRBV7-9 to TRBJ2-2; D uncertain. V dropped 2 bases and J dropped 3 bases, with 7 bases sitting between them. Germline CDR1 SEHNR, CDR2 FQNEAQ (reference sequence). The length of the CDR3 is 14 residues. In DNA, the CDR3 is TGTGCCAGCAGCTTATCTAGAGACACCGGGGAGCTGTTTTTT. Its translation: CASSLSRDTGELFF.

To note about this clonotype: This may be a read error, as it is one base from a much larger clone. V is TRBV7-9 and J is TRBJ2-7; D uncertain. This CDR3 has 12 residues. Germline lookup yields CDR1 SEHNR and CDR2 FQNEAQ (reference sequence). Trimming shortened V by 6 bases and J by 7 bases, and 13 bases separated the two germline ends. CDR3 protein: CASSEFYGEQYF. The DNA for the CDR3 is TGTGCCAGCAGTGAGTTTTATGGAGAGCAGTACTTC.

The CDR3 here is CASSDPGQGATGELFF. The CDR3 DNA sequence: TGTGCCAGCAGTGATCCGGGACAGGGGGCCACCGGGGAGCTGTTTTTT. The chain employs TRBV25-1 and TRBJ2-2, with 12 bases aligning to TRBD1. The CDR3 totals 16 residues. Germline assignment: CDR1 MGHDK and CDR2 SYGVNS. J lost 4 bases, V lost 3 bases, and 3 bases had no gene match.

This clonotype was recorded only once. Sequence at one end of the junction differs from germline and may be a read error. V and J are TRBV11-1 and TRBJ2-1; D is perhaps TRBD2 (5 bases). Germline loops: CDR1 SGHAT, CDR2 FQDESV (reference sequence). This CDR3 has 13 amino acids. The CDR3 sequence is CAGSPLLEGEQFF. CDR3 DNA: TGTGCCGGCAGCCCGCTACTAGAGGGTGAGCAGTTCTTC.

This clonotype was picked up a small number of times. V and J are TRBV18 and TRBJ2-5, with 7 bases that match TRBD2. V lost 6 bases and J lost 4; bases outside the gene matches: 14. This CDR3 region has 16 residues. Germline V gene sequence: CDR1 KGHSH, CDR2 LQKENI. Written as DNA, the CDR3 is TGTGCCAGCTCGCCATTTGCGGGAGTACTTTCAGAGACCCAGTACTTC. Translation: CASSPFAGVLSETQYF.

In the case of this clonotype: A junction end diverges from the germline sequence, so it may reflect a read error. In DNA, the CDR3 is TGCGCCAGCAGCTCCGGGACAGGGGAACGCAATCAGCCCCAGCATTTT. This translates into CASSSGTGERNQPQHF. The chain is built from TRBV5-5 and TRBJ1-5; TRBD1 aligns across 10 bases. Germline V CDR1 and CDR2: SGHKS, YYEKEE (reference sequence). There are 16 residues in the CDR3.

This CDR3 reads CASSVRRTDTQYF. In DNA form, the CDR3 reads TGTGCCAGCAGTGTAAGACGCACAGATACGCAGTATTTT. The V call is TRBV2, the J call TRBJ2-3; no firm D call. V shed 4 bases and J shed 1 base, with 6 bases lying between them. The germline CDR1 and CDR2 sequences are SNHLY and FYNNEI. The CDR3 has 13 amino acids.

This rearrangement joins TRBV19 to TRBJ2-7; 13 bases match TRBD2. The V gene end was trimmed by 7 bases and the J gene end by 5 bases; junction bases not matched to a gene: 5. The V gene's germline CDR1 is LNHDA and CDR2 SQIVND (reference sequence). The CDR3 spans 14 residues. In DNA form, the CDR3 reads TGTGCCAGTAATCCCGGACTAGCGGGAGACGAGCAGTACTTC. Amino acid sequence: CASNPGLAGDEQYF.

This chain joins TRBV27 and TRBJ1-6; the D gene is possibly TRBD1 (5 bases). From germline, CDR1 is MNHEY and CDR2 SMNVEV (reference sequence). V dropped 5 bases and J dropped 6 bases, with 17 bases sitting between them. This CDR3 spans 16 amino acids. The CDR3 here is CASSPQATVTNSPLHF. Written as DNA, the CDR3 is TGTGCCAGCAGTCCACAAGCGACAGTAACTAATTCACCCCTCCACTTT.

The chain links TRBV29-1 to TRBJ2-1, with D possibly matching TRBD2 (7 bases). This CDR3 is 14 amino acids long. V was pared by 7 bases and J by 7 bases, with 20 bases between. Germline V lookup: CDR1 SQVTM, CDR2 ANQGSEA. The CDR3 sequence is CSGGSVEGGNEQFF. The CDR3 DNA reads TGCAGCGGAGGGAGTGTCGAGGGGGGGAATGAGCAGTTCTTC.